This T cell receptor (beta chain) came from a study of Ad26.COV2.S vaccination and SARS-CoV-2 variants. Study background: A participant enrolled in the COV1001 Ad26.COV2.S trial arm provided the sample. Each vaccinee took Ad26.COV2.S intramuscularly, once or twice 56 days apart. Study results and limitations: The placebo group had lower spike-specific TCR breadth than the vaccine recipients did. From the TCR breadth and depth analyses, total T cell responses may have been underestimated.

Profiled with immunoSEQ multiplex PCR; TCRdb holds only in-frame clones, not every one. Altogether about 350,000 clones are present, approximately 90% being singletons, with the ten largest covering approximately 5.9%. Treatment of the sample: about 20 received Ad26.COV2.S at low or high dose, single or two shots; several received placebo; per-sample allocation not given. Sampling happened 63 days after the first vaccine or placebo injection. As regards this clone: The antigen remains unidentified.

Looked up from germline, CDR1 is LGHNA and CDR2 is YSLEER. Trimming removed 0 bases from V and 7 bases from J, with 16 bases in between. The CDR3 runs 16 residues. The V and J genes are TRBV4-3 and TRBJ2-1; TRBD2 might be the D (5 bases). The sample here was peripheral blood, taken in a trial of Ad26.COV2.S vaccine versus placebo. This TCR derives from a person aged 18-60 years who received the Ad26.COV2.S COVID-19 vaccine or a placebo. CDR3 nucleotide sequence: TGCGCCAGCAGCCAAGACGGGGTAATCGGTACTAATGAGCAGTTCTTC. Protein sequence: CASSQDGVIGTNEQFF.